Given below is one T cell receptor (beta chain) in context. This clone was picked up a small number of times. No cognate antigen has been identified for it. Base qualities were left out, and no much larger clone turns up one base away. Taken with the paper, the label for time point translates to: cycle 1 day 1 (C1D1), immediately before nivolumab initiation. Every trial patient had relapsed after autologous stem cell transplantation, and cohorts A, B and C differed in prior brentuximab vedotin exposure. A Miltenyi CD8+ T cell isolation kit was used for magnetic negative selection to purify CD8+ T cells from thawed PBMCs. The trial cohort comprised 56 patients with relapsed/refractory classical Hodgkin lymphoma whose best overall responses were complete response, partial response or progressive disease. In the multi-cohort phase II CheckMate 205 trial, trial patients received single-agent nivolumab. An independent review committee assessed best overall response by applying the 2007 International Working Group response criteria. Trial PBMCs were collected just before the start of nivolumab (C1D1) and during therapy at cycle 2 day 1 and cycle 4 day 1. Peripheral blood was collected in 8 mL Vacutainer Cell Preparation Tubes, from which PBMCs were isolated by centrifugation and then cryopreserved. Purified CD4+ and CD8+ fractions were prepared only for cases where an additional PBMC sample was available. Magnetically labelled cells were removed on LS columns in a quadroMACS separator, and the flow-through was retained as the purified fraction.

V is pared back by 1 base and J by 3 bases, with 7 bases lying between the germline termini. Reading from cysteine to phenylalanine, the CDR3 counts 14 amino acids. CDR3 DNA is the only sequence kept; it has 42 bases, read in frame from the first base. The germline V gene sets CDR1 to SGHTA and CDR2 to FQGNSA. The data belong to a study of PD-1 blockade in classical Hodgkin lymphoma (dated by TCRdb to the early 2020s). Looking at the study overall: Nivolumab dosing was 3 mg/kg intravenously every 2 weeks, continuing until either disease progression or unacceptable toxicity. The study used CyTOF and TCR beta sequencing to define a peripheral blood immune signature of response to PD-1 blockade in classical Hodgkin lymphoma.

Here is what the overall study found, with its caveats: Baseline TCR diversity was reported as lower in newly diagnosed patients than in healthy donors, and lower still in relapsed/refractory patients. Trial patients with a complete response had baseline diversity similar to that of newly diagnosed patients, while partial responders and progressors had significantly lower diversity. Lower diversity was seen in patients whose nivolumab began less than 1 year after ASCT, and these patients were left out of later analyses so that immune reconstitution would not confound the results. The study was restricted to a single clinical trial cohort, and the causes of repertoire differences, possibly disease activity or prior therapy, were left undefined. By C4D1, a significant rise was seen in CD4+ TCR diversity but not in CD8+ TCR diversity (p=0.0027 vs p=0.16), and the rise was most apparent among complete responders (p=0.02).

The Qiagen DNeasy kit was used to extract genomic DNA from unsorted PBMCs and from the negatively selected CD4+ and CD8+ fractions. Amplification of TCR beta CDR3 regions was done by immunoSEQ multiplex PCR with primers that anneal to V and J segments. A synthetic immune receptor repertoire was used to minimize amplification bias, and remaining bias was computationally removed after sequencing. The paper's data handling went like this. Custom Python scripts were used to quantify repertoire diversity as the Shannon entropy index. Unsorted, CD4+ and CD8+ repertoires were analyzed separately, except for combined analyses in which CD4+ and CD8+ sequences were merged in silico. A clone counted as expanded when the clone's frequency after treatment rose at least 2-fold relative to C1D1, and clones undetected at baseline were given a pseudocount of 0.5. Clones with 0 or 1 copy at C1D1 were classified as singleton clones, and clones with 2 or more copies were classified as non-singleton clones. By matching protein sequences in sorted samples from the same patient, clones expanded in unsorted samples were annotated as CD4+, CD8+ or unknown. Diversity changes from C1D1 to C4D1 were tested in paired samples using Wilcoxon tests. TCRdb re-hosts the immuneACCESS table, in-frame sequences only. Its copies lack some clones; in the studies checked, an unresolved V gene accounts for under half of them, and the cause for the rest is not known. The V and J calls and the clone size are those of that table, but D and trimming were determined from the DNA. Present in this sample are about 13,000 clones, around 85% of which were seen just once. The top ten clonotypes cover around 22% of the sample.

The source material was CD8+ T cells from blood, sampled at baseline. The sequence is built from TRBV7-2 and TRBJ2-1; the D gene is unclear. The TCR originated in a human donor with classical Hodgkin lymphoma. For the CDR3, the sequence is CASSLVFGYNEQFF. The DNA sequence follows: TGTGCCAGCAGCTTAGTATTTGGCTACAATGAGCAGTTCTTC.